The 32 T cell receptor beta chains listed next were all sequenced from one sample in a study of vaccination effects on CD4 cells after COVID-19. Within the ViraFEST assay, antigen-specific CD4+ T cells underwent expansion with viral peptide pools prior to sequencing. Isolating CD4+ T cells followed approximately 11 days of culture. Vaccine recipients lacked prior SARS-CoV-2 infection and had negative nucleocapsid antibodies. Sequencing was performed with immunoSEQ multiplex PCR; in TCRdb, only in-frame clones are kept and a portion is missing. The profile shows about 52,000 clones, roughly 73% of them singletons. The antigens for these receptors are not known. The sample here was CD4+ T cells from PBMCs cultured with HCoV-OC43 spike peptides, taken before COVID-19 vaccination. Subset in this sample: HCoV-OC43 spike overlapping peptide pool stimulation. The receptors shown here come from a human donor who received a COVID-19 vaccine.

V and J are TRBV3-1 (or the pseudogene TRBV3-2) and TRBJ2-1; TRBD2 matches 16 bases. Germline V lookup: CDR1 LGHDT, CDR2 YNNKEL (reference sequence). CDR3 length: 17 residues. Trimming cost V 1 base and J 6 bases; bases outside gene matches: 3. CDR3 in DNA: TGTGCCAGCAGCCAAGGGGGGACTAGCGGGGGGGTCAATGAGCAGTTCTTC. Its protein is CASSQGGTSGGVNEQFF.

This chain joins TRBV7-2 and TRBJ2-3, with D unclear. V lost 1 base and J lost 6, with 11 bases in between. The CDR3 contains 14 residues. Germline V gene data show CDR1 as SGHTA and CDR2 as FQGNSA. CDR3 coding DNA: TGTGCCAGCAGCTTAGTGGGCAGGCTGGATACGCAGTATTTT. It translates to CASSLVGRLDTQYF.

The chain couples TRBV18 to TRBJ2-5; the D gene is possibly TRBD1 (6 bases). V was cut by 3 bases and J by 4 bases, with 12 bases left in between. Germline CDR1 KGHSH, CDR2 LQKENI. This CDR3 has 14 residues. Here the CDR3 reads CASSPTGYGETQYF. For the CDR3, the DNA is TGTGCCAGCTCACCGACAGGTTACGGAGAGACCCAGTACTTC.

The CDR3 is CASSVGRNTEAFF. The CDR3, as DNA: TGCGCCAGCAGTGTAGGGAGGAACACTGAAGCTTTCTTT. The V and J genes are TRBV10-1 and TRBJ1-1, with unresolved D. V dropped 4 bases and J dropped 1 base, with 7 bases sitting between them. The CDR3 extends over 13 amino acids. CDR1 and CDR2 from the germline V gene are WNHNN and SYGVQD (reference sequence).

The CDR3 DNA reads TGTGCCAGCAGCCTCCGGGGGCAGAACACTGAAGCTTTCTTT. Its protein is CASSLRGQNTEAFF. The chain links TRBV4-2 to TRBJ1-1, with D perhaps matching TRBD1 (6 bases). The length of the CDR3 is 14 residues. Germline assignment: CDR1 LGHNA and CDR2 YNFKEQ. Trimming removed 4 bases at V and 1 base at J, with 10 bases between.

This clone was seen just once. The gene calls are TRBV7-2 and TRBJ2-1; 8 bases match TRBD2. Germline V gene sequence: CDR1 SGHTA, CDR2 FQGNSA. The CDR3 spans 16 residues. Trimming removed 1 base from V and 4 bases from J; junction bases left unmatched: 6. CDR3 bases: TGTGCCAGCAGCTTAGTCGGGGGGGCCGGATACAATGAGCAGTTCTTC. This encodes CASSLVGGAGYNEQFF.

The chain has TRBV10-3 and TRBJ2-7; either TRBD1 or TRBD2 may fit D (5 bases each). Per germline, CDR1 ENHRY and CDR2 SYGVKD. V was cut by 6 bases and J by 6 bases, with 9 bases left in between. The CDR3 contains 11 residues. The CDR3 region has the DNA TGTGCCATCAGGGGACGGGGCGAGCAGTACGTC. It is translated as CAIRGRGEQYV.

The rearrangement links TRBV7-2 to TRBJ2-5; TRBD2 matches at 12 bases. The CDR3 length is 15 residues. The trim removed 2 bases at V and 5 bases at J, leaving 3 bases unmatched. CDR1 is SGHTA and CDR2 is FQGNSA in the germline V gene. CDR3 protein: CASSLRLAGVETQYF. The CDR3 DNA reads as TGTGCCAGCAGCTTAAGACTAGCGGGGGTGGAGACCCAGTACTTC.

CDR3 sequence (DNA): TGTGCCAGCAGCCTTCATAGCGCGGGGGGCTCCTACAATGAGCAGTTCTTC. Protein: CASSLHSAGGSYNEQFF. The J gene is TRBJ2-1, the V gene TRBV3-1 (or the pseudogene TRBV3-2), with 8 bases that match TRBD2. The CDR3 length is 17 residues. V shed 4 bases, J shed 0 bases, and the junction held 8 bases outside the gene matches. CDR1 and CDR2 from the germline V gene are LGHDT and YNNKEL (reference sequence).

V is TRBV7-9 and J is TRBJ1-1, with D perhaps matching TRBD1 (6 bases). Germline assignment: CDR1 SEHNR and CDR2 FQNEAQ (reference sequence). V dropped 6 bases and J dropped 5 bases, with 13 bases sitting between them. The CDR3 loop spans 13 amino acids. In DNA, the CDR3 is TGTGCCAGCAGGTCTCTTCAGGGGACTGAAGCTTTCTTT. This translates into CASRSLQGTEAFF. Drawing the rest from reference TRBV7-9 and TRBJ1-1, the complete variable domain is DTGVSQNPRHKITKRGQNVTFRCDPISEHNRLYWYRQTLGQGPEFLTYFQNEAQLEKSRLLSDRFSAERPKGSFSTLEIQRTEQGDSAMYLCASRSLQGTEAFFGQGTRLTVV.

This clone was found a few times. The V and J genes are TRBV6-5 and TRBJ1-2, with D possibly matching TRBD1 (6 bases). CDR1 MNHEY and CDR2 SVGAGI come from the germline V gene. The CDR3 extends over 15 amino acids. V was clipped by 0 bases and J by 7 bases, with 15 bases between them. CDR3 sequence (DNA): TGTGCCAGCAGTTACTCCACCGGGGGGCCTGTTGGCTACACCTTC. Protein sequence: CASSYSTGGPVGYTF.

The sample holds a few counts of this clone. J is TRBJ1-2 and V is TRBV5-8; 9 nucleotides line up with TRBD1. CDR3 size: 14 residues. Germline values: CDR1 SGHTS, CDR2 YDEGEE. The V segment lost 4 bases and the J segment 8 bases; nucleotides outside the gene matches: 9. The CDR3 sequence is CASSPPDRGAGYTF. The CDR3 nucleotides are TGTGCCAGCAGCCCTCCGGACAGGGGCGCCGGCTACACCTTC.

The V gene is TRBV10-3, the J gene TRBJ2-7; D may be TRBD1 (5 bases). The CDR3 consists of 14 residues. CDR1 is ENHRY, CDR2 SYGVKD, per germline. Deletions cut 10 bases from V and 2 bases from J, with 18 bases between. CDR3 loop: CASASRADTYEQYV. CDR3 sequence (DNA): TGTGCCAGCGCCTCCAGGGCGGATACCTACGAGCAGTACGTC.

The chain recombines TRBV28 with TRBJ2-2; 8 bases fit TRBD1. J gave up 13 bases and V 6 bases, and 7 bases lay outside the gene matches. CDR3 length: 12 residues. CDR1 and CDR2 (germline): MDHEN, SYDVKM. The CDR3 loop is CASSLGQGGLFF. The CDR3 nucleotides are TGTGCCAGCAGCCTAGGACAGGGTGGGCTGTTTTTT.

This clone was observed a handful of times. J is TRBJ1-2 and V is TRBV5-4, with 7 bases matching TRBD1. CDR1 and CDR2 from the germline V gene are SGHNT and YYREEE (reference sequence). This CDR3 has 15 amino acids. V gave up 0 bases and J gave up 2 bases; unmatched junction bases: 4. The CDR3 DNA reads TGTGCCAGCAGCTTGGCCCGACAGGGAAACTATGGCTACACCTTC. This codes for CASSLARQGNYGYTF.

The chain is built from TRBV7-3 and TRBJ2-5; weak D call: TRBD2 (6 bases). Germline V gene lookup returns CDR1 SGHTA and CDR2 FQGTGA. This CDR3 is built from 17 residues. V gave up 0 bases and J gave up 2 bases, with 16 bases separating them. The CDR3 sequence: CASSLTGGRGPQETQYF. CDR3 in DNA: TGTGCCAGCAGCTTAACGGGGGGAAGGGGCCCACAAGAGACCCAGTACTTC.

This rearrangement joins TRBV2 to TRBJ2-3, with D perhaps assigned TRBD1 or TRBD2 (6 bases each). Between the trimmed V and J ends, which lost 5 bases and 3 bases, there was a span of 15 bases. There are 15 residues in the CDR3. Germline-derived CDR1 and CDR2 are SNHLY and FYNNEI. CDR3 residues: CASSRSGARTDTQYF. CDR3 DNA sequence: TGTGCCAGCAGTAGGTCGGGGGCGCGAACAGATACGCAGTATTTT.

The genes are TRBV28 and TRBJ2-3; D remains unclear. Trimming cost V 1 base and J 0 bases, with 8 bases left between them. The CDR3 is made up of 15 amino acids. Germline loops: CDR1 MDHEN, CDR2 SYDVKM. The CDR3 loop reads CASSLYGGSTDTQYF. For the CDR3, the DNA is TGTGCCAGCAGTTTATACGGCGGTAGCACAGATACGCAGTATTTT.

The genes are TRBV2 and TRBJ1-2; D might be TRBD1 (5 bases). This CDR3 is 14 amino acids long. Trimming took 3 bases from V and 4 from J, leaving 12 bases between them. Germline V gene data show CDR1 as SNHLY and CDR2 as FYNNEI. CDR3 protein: CASSDRVLSYGYTF. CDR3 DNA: TGTGCCAGCAGTGACAGGGTATTGTCCTATGGCTACACCTTC.

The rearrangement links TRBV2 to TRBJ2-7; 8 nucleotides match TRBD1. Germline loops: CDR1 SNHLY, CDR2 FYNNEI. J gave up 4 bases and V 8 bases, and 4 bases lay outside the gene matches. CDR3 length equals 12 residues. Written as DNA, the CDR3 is TGTGCCAGCGGACAGGGTGTATACGAGCAGTACGTC. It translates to CASGQGVYEQYV.

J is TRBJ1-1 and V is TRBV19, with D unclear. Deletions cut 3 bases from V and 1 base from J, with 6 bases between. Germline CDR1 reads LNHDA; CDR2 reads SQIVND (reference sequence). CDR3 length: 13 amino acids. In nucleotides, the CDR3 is TGTGCCAGTAGTATGACGGCGAACACTGAAGCTTTCTTT. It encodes CASSMTANTEAFF.

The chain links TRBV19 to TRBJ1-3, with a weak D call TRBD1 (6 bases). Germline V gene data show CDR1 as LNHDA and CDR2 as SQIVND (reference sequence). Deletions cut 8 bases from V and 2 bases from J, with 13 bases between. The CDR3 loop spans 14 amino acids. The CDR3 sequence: CASQSQGAGNTIYF. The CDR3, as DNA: TGTGCCAGTCAATCACAGGGTGCTGGAAACACCATATATTTT.

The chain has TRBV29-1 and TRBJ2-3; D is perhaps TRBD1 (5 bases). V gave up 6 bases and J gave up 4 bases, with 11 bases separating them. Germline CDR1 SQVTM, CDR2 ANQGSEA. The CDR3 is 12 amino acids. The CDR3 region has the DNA TGCAGCGTCGCTAGACAGCCAGATACGCAGTATTTT. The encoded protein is CSVARQPDTQYF.

CDR3 nucleotides: TGTGCCACCAGCAGAGAACACTTGACGAACACCGGGGAGCTGTTTTTT. As protein: CATSREHLTNTGELFF. The genes are TRBV15 and TRBJ2-2, with D uncertain. CDR1 and CDR2 from the germline V gene are LNHNV and YYDKDF (reference sequence). V lost 0 bases and J 0 bases, leaving 8 bases between the germline ends. The CDR3 contains 16 residues. Complete variable domain (other parts from reference TRBV15 and TRBJ2-2): DAMVIQNPRYQVTQFGKPVTLSCSQTLNHNVMYWYQQKSSQAPKLLFHYYDKDFNNEADTPDNFQSRRPNTSFCFLDIRSPGLGDTAMYLCATSREHLTNTGELFFGEGSRLTVL.

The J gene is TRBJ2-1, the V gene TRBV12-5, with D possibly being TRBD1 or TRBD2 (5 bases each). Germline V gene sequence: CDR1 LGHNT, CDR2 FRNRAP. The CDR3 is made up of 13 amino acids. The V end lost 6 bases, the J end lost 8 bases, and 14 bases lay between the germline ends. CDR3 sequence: CASGPPGADEQFF. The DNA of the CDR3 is TGTGCTAGTGGCCCCCCCGGGGCGGATGAGCAGTTCTTC.

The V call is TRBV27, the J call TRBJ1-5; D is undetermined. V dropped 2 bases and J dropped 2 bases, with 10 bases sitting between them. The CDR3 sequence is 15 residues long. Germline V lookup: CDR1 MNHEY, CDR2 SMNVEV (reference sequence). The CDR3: CASSLSGIGNQPQHF. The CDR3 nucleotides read TGTGCCAGCAGTTTAAGTGGGATTGGCAATCAGCCCCAGCATTTT.

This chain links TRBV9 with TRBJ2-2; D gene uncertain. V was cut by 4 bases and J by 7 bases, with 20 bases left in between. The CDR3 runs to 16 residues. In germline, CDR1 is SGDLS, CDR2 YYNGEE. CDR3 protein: CASSPRLDTRFGELFF. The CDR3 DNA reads TGTGCCAGCAGCCCCAGACTCGACACCCGTTTCGGGGAGCTGTTTTTT.

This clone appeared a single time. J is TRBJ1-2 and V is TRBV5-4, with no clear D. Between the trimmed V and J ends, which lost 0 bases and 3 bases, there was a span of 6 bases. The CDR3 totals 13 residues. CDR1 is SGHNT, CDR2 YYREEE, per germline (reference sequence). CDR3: CASSLGRDYGYTF. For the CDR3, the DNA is TGTGCCAGCAGCTTGGGAAGGGACTATGGCTACACCTTC.

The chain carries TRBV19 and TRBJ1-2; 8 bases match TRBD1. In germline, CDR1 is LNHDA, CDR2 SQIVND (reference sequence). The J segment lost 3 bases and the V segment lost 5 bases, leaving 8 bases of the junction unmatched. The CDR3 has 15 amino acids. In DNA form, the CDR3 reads TGTGCCAGTAGTCTCCCGGGCAGGGGGCACTATGGCTACACCTTC. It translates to CASSLPGRGHYGYTF.

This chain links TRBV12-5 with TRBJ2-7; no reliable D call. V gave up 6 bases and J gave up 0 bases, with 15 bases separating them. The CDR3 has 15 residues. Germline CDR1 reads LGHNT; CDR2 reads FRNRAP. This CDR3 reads CASGSGSGSSYEQYV. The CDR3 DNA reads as TGTGCTAGTGGCTCCGGATCTGGCAGCTCCTACGAGCAGTACGTC.

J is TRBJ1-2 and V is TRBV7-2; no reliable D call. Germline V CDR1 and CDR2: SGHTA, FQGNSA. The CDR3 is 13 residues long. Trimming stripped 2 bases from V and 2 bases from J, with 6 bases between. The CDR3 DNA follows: TGTGCCAGCAGCTTAACGGCGAACTATGGCTACACCTTC. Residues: CASSLTANYGYTF.

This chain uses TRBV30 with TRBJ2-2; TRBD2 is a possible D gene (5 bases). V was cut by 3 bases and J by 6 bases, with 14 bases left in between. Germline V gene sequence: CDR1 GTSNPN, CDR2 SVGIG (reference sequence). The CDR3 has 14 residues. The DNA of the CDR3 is TGTGCCTGGAGCCCGGGGTGGGCTTCCGGGGAGCTGTTTTTT. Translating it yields CAWSPGWASGELFF.